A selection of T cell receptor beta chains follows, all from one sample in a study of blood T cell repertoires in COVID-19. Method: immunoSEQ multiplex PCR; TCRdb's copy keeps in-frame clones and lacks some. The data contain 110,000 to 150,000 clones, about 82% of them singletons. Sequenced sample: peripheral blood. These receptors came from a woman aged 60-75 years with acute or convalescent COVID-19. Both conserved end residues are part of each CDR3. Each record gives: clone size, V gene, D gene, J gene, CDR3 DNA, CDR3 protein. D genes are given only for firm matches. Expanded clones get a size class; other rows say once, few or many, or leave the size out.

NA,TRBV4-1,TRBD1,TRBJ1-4,TGCGCCAGCAGCCACGTAACAGGGGCCGTTGAGGAAAAACTGTTTTTT,CASSHVTGAVEEKLFF
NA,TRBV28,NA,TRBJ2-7,TGTGCCAGCACCCCGGGACACCGCTCCTACGAGCAGTACTTC,CASTPGHRSYEQYF
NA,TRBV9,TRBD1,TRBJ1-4,TGTGCCAGCAGTGATACAGGGGGCTGGGAAAAACTGTTTTTT,CASSDTGGWEKLFF
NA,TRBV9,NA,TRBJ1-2,TGTGCCAGCAGCCCCCAGGTCGCAGAGTATTTCTATGGCTACACCTTC,CASSPQVAEYFYGYTF
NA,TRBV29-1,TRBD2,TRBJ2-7,TGCAGCGTTGCCGGGGGGGTCGGGTACGAGCAGTACTTC,CSVAGGVGYEQYF
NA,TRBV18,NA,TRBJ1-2,TGTGCCAGCTCCGGGGAAGGTCACTATGGCTACACCTTC,CASSGEGHYGYTF
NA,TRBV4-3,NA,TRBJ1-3,TGCGCCAGCAGCCAAGTATTTGGAAACACCATATATTTT,CASSQVFGNTIYF
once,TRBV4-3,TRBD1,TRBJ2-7,TGCGCCAGCAGCCCGGGACAGGGTGGGGGCGAGCAGTACTTC,CASSPGQGGGEQYF
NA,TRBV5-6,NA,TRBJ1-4,TGTGCCAGCAGCCGCGGTAACGAAAAACTGTTTTTT,CASSRGNEKLFF
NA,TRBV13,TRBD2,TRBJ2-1,TGTGCCAGCAGCTTAACCCGGGGGGGCCGGGAGCAGTTCTTC,CASSLTRGGREQFF
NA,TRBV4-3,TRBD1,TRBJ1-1,TGCGCCAGCAGCCAAGGAAGGGCAGGGGGAGGCACTGAAGCTTTCTTT,CASSQGRAGGGTEAFF
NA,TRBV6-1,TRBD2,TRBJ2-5,TGTGCCAGCAGTGCCGGTAGCGGGGGGCACCAAGAGACCCAGTACTTC,CASSAGSGGHQETQYF
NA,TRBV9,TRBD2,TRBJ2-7,TGTGCCAGCAGCGTAGGTGCTAGCGGGGGGTCGTACGAGCAGTACTTC,CASSVGASGGSYEQYF
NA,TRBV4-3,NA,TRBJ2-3,TGCGCCAGCAGCCAACAATCGGGGATGTCAGATACGCAGTATTTT,CASSQQSGMSDTQYF
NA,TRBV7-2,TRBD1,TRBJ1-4,TGTGCCAGCAGCTTAAGGCAGGGGGCGGAAAAACTGTTTTTT,CASSLRQGAEKLFF
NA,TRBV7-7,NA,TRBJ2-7,TGTGCTAGCAGCTCGTGGAAGGGGCACGAGCAGTACTTC,CASSSWKGHEQYF
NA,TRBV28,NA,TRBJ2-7,TGTGCCAGCAGCAACGCACCACAATTCAGAGGCGAGCAGTACTTC,CASSNAPQFRGEQYF
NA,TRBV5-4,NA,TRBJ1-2,TGTGCCAGCAGCCCGGACTTTAACTATGGCTACACCTTC,CASSPDFNYGYTF
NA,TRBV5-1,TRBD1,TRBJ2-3,TGCGCCAGCAGCTCAACAGGGGGTTGGGCCACAGATACGCAGTATTTT,CASSSTGGWATDTQYF
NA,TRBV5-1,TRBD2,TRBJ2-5,TGCGCCAGCAGCCCAGCCCATACTAGCGTTTCAGAGACCCAGTACTTC,CASSPAHTSVSETQYF
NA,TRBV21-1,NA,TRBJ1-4,TGTGCCAGCAGCCAGACTGAAAGGTCCCAGGGCACAACTAATGAAAAACTGTTTTTT,CASSQTERSQGTTNEKLFF
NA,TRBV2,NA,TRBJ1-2,TGTGCCAGCAGTGACGGTTATGGCTACACCTTC,CASSDGYGYTF
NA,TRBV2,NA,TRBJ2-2,TGTGCCAGCAGTGATGGTCCAGCGAACACCGGGGAGCTGTTTTTT,CASSDGPANTGELFF
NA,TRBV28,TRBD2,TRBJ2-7,TGTGCCAGCAGTTTATTGCCTAGCGGGGGCTACGAGCAGTACTTC,CASSLLPSGGYEQYF
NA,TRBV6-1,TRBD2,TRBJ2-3,TGTGCCAGCAGTGATCGGGGACTAGGGGCAGATACGCAGTATTTT,CASSDRGLGADTQYF
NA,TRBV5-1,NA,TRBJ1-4,TGCGCCAGCAGCTTCGGGAGCCAGACATCACCTAATGAAAAACTGTTTTTT,CASSFGSQTSPNEKLFF
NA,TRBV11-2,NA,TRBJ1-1,TGTGCCAGCAGCTCTCAACAGGGCCTAGGCTCTGAAGCTTTCTTT,CASSSQQGLGSEAFF
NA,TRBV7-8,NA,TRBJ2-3,TGTGCCAGCAGCCCCGAAGGCGGGGTCACAGATACGCAGTATTTT,CASSPEGGVTDTQYF
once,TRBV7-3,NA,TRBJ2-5,TGTGCCAGCAGCTTAAATAACAACAGGGAGACCCAGTACTTC,CASSLNNNRETQYF
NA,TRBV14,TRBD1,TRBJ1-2,TGTGCCAGCAGCCACCCGGGACAGATTGGCTACACCTTC,CASSHPGQIGYTF
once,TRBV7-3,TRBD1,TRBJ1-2,TGTGCCAGCAGCTTTGGACAGGGTAGTGGCTACACCTTC,CASSFGQGSGYTF
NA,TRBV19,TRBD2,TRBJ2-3,TGTGCCAGTAGTCCACTAGCGGAGAGCACAGATACGCAGTATTTT,CASSPLAESTDTQYF
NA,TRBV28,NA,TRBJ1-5,TGTGCCAGCACCGCCTCACTCAGCAATCAGCCCCAGCATTTT,CASTASLSNQPQHF
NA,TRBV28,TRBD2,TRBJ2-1,TGTGCCAGCAGTTTGGGGAGCGGGGTCATCAATGAGCAGTTCTTC,CASSLGSGVINEQFF
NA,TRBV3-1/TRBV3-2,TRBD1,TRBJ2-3,TGTGCCAGCAGGCGAGCCGGGACAGGGCATGGCAATACGCAGTATTTT,CASRRAGTGHGNTQYF
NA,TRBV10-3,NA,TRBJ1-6,TGTGCCATCAGTGAGGGGAGGCGGACTTCACCCCTCCACTTT,CAISEGRRTSPLHF
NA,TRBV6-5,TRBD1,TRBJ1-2,TGTGCCAGCAGTCCGTGGACAGGGGAGCGTGGCTACACCTTC,CASSPWTGERGYTF
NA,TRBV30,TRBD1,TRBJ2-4,TGTGCCTGGAGTGTACAGGGGATTCAGTACTTC,CAWSVQGIQYF
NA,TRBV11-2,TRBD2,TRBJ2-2,TGTGCCAGCAGACGCCGACCGACTAGCGGGGGGAACACCGGGGAGCTGTTTTTT,CASRRRPTSGGNTGELFF
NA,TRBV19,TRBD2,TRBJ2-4,TGTGCCAGTACCCAACTAGCGGGGGGCCTTCTAGCCAAAAACATTCAGTACTTC,CASTQLAGGLLAKNIQYF
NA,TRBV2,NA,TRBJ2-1,TGTGCCAGCAGTGGGGCACCGAGTCTGGTGTGGAATGAGCAGTTCTTC,CASSGAPSLVWNEQFF
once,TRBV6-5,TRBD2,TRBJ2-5,TGTGCCAGCAAGGTCGGGGGGGCCGGAGAGACCCAGTACTTC,CASKVGGAGETQYF
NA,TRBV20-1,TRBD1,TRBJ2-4,TGCAGTGCTAGTGCCGGGCAGGGGGCGGCGGGTAACATTCAGTACTTC,CSASAGQGAAGNIQYF
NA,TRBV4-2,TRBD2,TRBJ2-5,TGTGCCAGCAGCCAAGGGGGGACTACTCAAGAGACCCAGTACTTC,CASSQGGTTQETQYF
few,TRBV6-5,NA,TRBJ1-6,TGTGCCAGCAGCGGGGCAGGGGCTTCGGGACCCCTCCACTTT,CASSGAGASGPLHF
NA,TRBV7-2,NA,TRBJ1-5,TGTGCCAGCAGCCCCCGCGGGGGCTTGATGCCCCAGCATTTT,CASSPRGGLMPQHF
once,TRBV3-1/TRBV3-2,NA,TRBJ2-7,TGTGCCAGCAGTCAGGACACGTACTACGAGCAGTACTTC,CASSQDTYYEQYF
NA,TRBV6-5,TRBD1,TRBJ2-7,TGTGCCAGCAGCCGACCAGGGGGTATAATATACGAGCAGTACTTC,CASSRPGGIIYEQYF
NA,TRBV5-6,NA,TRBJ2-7,TGTGCCAGCAGATGGGGGGTCTCCTACGAGCAGTACTTC,CASRWGVSYEQYF
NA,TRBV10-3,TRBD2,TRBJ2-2,TGTGCCATCAGCGGAGGCGGGGGGTCGAACACCGGGGAGCTGTTTTTT,CAISGGGGSNTGELFF
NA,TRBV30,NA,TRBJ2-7,TGTGCCTGGAGTGTACGTGGGGGCAATTCCTACGAGCAGTACTTC,CAWSVRGGNSYEQYF